Presented here are 28 T cell receptor beta chains from one specimen sequenced in a study of cytomegalovirus exposure and HLA in healthy donors. PCR was performed using 60 Vbeta and 13 Jbeta primers. Clones were sequenced by immunoSEQ multiplex PCR, and TCRdb holds only the in-frame ones, with some missing. Here the sample spans around 110,000 clones, roughly four fifths being singletons. Sequencing was performed on PBMCs. The source is a man aged 50 to 59 in good health and CMV-seronegative.

The rearrangement uses TRBV4-2 and TRBJ2-5; TRBD2 aligns across 9 bases. Germline V lookup: CDR1 LGHNA, CDR2 YNFKEQ. With V trimmed by 0 bases and J by 4 bases, 6 bases remained unmatched. The CDR3 has 16 residues. The CDR3 sequence: CASSQDPASGVETQYF. CDR3 DNA: TGTGCCAGCAGCCAAGACCCGGCTAGCGGGGTAGAGACCCAGTACTTC.

The J gene is TRBJ2-7, the V gene TRBV7-2; D gene uncertain. V gave up 3 bases and J gave up 5 bases, with 8 bases separating them. This CDR3 region has 12 residues. Germline CDR1 reads SGHTA; CDR2 reads FQGNSA. CDR3 nucleotides: TGTGCCAGCAGCTTGGGCACCAACGAGCAGTACTTC. This codes for CASSLGTNEQYF.

This clone was recorded only once. The chain has TRBV19 and TRBJ1-3; maybe TRBD1 (5 bases). Germline CDR1 is LNHDA and CDR2 is SQIVND (reference sequence). V was clipped by 7 bases and J by 12 bases, with 25 bases between them. The CDR3 is 15 residues long. CDR3 nucleotides: TGTGCCAGTACCCCCGCGGGGGATGTGGCCTTTGACATATATTTT. It specifies CASTPAGDVAFDIYF.

The chain couples TRBV4-2 to TRBJ2-3; no firm D call. CDR1 is LGHNA and CDR2 is YNFKEQ in the germline V gene. Trimming removed 1 base from V and 1 base from J, with 12 bases in between. This CDR3 spans 16 amino acids. DNA for the CDR3: TGTGCCAGCAGCCAAGTCGACTCCTCAGGCACAGATACGCAGTATTTT. This translates into CASSQVDSSGTDTQYF.

The rearrangement uses TRBV7-8 and TRBJ1-4; possibly TRBD1 for D (6 bases). V was pared by 5 bases and J by 2 bases, with 15 bases between. CDR1 and CDR2 (germline): SGHVS, FQNEAQ. The CDR3 runs 16 residues. The CDR3 is CASSQPSGETNEKLFF. CDR3 coding DNA: TGTGCCAGCAGCCAGCCATCAGGGGAGACTAATGAAAAACTGTTTTTT.

The chain employs TRBV6-1 and TRBJ2-3; D gene uncertain. CDR1 is MNHNS and CDR2 is SASEGT in the germline V gene. Trimming removed 5 bases from V and 2 bases from J, with 5 bases in between. The CDR3 covers 12 residues. The CDR3: CASSLITDTQYF. The CDR3 nucleotides are TGTGCCAGCAGTCTTATCACAGATACGCAGTATTTT.

The J gene is TRBJ2-3, the V gene TRBV10-2; tentatively, D is TRBD2 (5 bases). The germline CDR1 and CDR2 sequences are WSHSY and SAAADI. V lost 6 bases to trimming and J lost 1 base, with 8 bases between them. The CDR3 runs to 13 residues. The CDR3 spells CASSLAGTDTQYF. The CDR3 region has the DNA TGCGCCAGCAGCCTAGCCGGCACAGATACGCAGTATTTT.

The chain carries TRBV5-1 and TRBJ1-6, with 7 positions matching TRBD1. The CDR3 length is 15 residues. V gave up 0 bases and J gave up 7 bases; unmatched junction bases: 4. Germline CDR1 is SGHRS and CDR2 is YFSETQ. Here the CDR3 DNA reads TGCGCCAGCAGCTTGGACGTACAGGGGAATTCACCCCTCCACTTT. Translation gives CASSLDVQGNSPLHF.

The rearrangement links TRBV27 to TRBJ1-1; tentatively, D is TRBD1 (6 bases). CDR3 length: 11 residues. CDR1 is MNHEY, CDR2 SMNVEV, per germline (reference sequence). V dropped 5 bases and J dropped 9 bases, with 10 bases sitting between them. CDR3 sequence: CASSVRDKAFF. CDR3 coding DNA: TGTGCCAGCAGTGTCCGGGACAAAGCTTTCTTT.

J is TRBJ1-5 and V is TRBV5-8; D gene ambiguous. V was pared by 4 bases and J by 0 bases, with 11 bases between. Germline-derived CDR1 and CDR2 are SGHTS and YDEGEE. The CDR3 totals 15 residues. The CDR3 loop reads CASSRMGYSNQPQHF. CDR3 in DNA: TGTGCCAGCAGCCGTATGGGCTATAGCAATCAGCCCCAGCATTTT.

This chain links TRBV5-6 with TRBJ2-5; a possible D gene is TRBD2 (5 bases). V lost 1 base to trimming and J lost 11 bases, with 9 bases between them. Germline V CDR1 and CDR2: SGHDT, YYEEEE. The CDR3 is made up of 11 amino acids. The CDR3 nucleotides read TGTGCCAGCAGCTTGAACTGGGAGCAGTACTTC. It codes for CASSLNWEQYF.

The chain uses TRBV9 and TRBJ2-1; D is uncertain. This CDR3 has 13 residues. Germline CDR1 SGDLS, CDR2 YYNGEE. The V end lost 3 bases, the J end lost 3 bases, and 7 bases lay between the germline ends. CDR3 in DNA: TGTGCCAGCAGCGCCCTTAGCTACAATGAGCAGTTCTTC. Its protein is CASSALSYNEQFF.

The gene calls are TRBV2 and TRBJ2-7, with 9 nucleotides matching TRBD1. Germline loops: CDR1 SNHLY, CDR2 FYNNEI. V trimming: 2 bases; J trimming: 4 bases; junction bases outside the gene matches: 9. This CDR3 contains 16 residues. The CDR3 DNA follows: TGTGCCAGCAGTGAAAGGGGGACAGGGAGTTTATACGAGCAGTACTTC. This translates into CASSERGTGSLYEQYF.

The chain employs TRBV7-3 and TRBJ2-1, with D possibly matching TRBD2 (7 bases). Between the trimmed V and J ends, which lost 5 bases and 4 bases, there was a span of 21 bases. CDR3 length: 17 residues. Germline V gives CDR1 SGHTA, CDR2 FQGTGA. The CDR3 region is CASSPRGGASGYNEQFF. In DNA form, the CDR3 reads TGTGCCAGCAGCCCAAGGGGGGGCGCCTCAGGGTACAATGAGCAGTTCTTC.

The chain carries TRBV27 and TRBJ2-5; 7 bases are a match to TRBD1. V was clipped by 5 bases and J by 2 bases; unmatched bases: 5. This CDR3 region has 14 residues. Germline V gene sequence: CDR1 MNHEY, CDR2 SMNVEV (reference sequence). DNA for the CDR3: TGTGCCAGCAGTCCCTACAGGGGACAAGAGACCCAGTACTTC. Encoded protein: CASSPYRGQETQYF.

V and J are TRBV18 and TRBJ1-1; the match to TRBD1 covers 10 bases. Germline V gene data show CDR1 as KGHSH and CDR2 as LQKENI. CDR3 length equals 14 residues. The ends lost 6 bases at V and 4 bases at J; junction bases unmatched: 5. CDR3 protein: CASSGTGASTEAFF. CDR3 coding DNA: TGTGCCAGCTCCGGGACAGGGGCGAGCACTGAAGCTTTCTTT.

CDR3 coding DNA: TGTGCCAGCGGGGACAGTCGCAATCAGCCCCAGCATTTT. Translation gives CASGDSRNQPQHF. This chain connects TRBV6-5 to TRBJ1-5; TRBD1 aligns across 7 bases. V dropped 8 bases and J dropped 2; count of bases not matched to a gene: 3. Germline V gives CDR1 MNHEY, CDR2 SVGAGI. This CDR3 has 13 residues.

The chain carries TRBV10-3 and TRBJ1-2; D perhaps matches TRBD1 (5 bases). The CDR3 contains 13 residues. Germline CDR1 ENHRY, CDR2 SYGVKD. Between the trimmed V and J ends, which lost 0 bases and 7 bases, there was a span of 9 bases. The CDR3 loop is CAISESGQTGYTF. CDR3 nucleotide sequence: TGTGCCATCAGTGAGTCGGGGCAGACTGGCTACACCTTC.

This chain uses TRBV2 with TRBJ1-1, with D tentatively TRBD1 (5 bases). This CDR3 contains 17 residues. Germline V gene lookup returns CDR1 SNHLY and CDR2 FYNNEI. V shed 6 bases and J shed 0 bases, with 20 bases lying between them. CDR3 in amino acids: CASSSPIQASMNTEAFF. The DNA for the CDR3 is TGTGCCAGCAGCTCCCCCATACAGGCAAGCATGAACACTGAAGCTTTCTTT.

The chain combines TRBV7-9 with TRBJ2-1, with D unclear. Germline V gene data show CDR1 as SEHNR and CDR2 as FQNEAQ (reference sequence). Trimming took off 1 base at V and 2 bases at J, with 12 bases between the two ends. The CDR3 runs to 16 residues. This CDR3 is CASSLGSLMAYNEQFF. DNA of the CDR3: TGTGCCAGCAGCTTAGGTAGCCTAATGGCCTACAATGAGCAGTTCTTC.

The chain couples TRBV5-4 to TRBJ1-1; the D is unclear. Trimming cost V 6 bases and J 2 bases, with 8 bases left between them. The CDR3 totals 12 residues. Germline values: CDR1 SGHNT, CDR2 YYREEE (reference sequence). Here the CDR3 reads CASNKYNTEAFF. As DNA, the CDR3 is TGTGCCAGCAACAAGTATAACACTGAAGCTTTCTTT.

The chain has TRBV4-2 and TRBJ1-1, with D perhaps matching TRBD1 (5 bases). Germline values: CDR1 LGHNA, CDR2 YNFKEQ. The CDR3 extends over 15 amino acids. Trimming took 1 base from V and 1 from J, leaving 10 bases between them. CDR3 nucleotide sequence: TGTGCCAGCAGCCAAGCACGGGGGGGGAACACTGAAGCTTTCTTT. Amino acids: CASSQARGGNTEAFF.

CDR3 sequence (DNA): TGTGCCAGTAGCTTGGACAGGGTTGAGACCCAGTACTTC. Translation: CASSLDRVETQYF. The V call is TRBV19, the J call TRBJ2-5; 8 bases fit TRBD1. CDR3 length: 13 residues. V lost 6 bases to trimming and J lost 5 bases; unmatched junction nucleotides: 5. CDR1 is LNHDA and CDR2 is SQIVND in the germline V gene (reference sequence). Variable domain in full (rest from reference TRBV19 and TRBJ2-5): DGGITQSPKYLFRKEGQNVTLSCEQNLNHDAMYWYRQDPGQGLRLIYYSQIVNDFQKGDIAEGYSVSREKKESFPLTVTSAQKNPTAFYLCASSLDRVETQYFGPGTRLLVL.

V and J are TRBV19 and TRBJ1-2; 8 bases agree with TRBD1. V lost 3 bases to trimming and J lost 2 bases; unmatched junction nucleotides: 8. CDR1 LNHDA and CDR2 SQIVND come from the germline V gene (reference sequence). This CDR3 spans 16 amino acids. CDR3 nucleotide sequence: TGTGCCAGTAGTATTGCTGCAGGGGGCACGAACTATGGCTACACCTTC. Amino acids: CASSIAAGGTNYGYTF.

This clone showed up just once. The CDR3, as DNA: TGTGCCAGCAGCCGACCCGCAGGGGGCGACAATCAGCCCCAGCATTTT. Translating it yields CASSRPAGGDNQPQHF. The chain has TRBV28 and TRBJ1-5, with TRBD1 identical over 8 bases. Germline assignment: CDR1 MDHEN and CDR2 SYDVKM. The CDR3 totals 16 residues. Unmatched junction bases numbered 10, after V lost 6 bases and J lost 3 bases.

This clone has a handful of counts. The CDR3 region has the DNA TGTGCCAGCAGCTTGCAGGTGAACACTGAAGCTTTCTTT. Its translation is CASSLQVNTEAFF. V gene TRBV7-7 combines with J gene TRBJ1-1; D is undetermined. The germline V and J ends were trimmed by 3 bases and 0 bases, with 5 bases remaining between them. The CDR3 spans 13 residues. Germline V gives CDR1 SSHAT, CDR2 FNYEAQ (reference sequence).

The chain has TRBV5-4 and TRBJ1-3; 7 nucleotides align to TRBD1. Germline CDR1 reads SGHNT; CDR2 reads YYREEE (reference sequence). The CDR3 runs 14 residues. V trimming: 6 bases; J trimming: 3 bases; junction bases outside the gene matches: 6. CDR3 sequence reads: CASTGDSRGNTIYF. The CDR3 region has the DNA TGTGCCAGCACCGGGGACAGTCGTGGAAACACCATATATTTT.

This rearrangement joins TRBV27 to TRBJ2-1; D is unclear. Germline V CDR1 and CDR2: MNHEY, SMNVEV (reference sequence). V was trimmed by 5 bases and J by 0 bases, leaving 17 bases between them. The CDR3 length is 17 residues. The CDR3 coding sequence is TGTGCCAGCAGTCTACCCCCCCGTTACAGCTCCTACAATGAGCAGTTCTTC. Translated, it gives CASSLPPRYSSYNEQFF.